What follows are 20 T cell receptor beta chains derived from one specimen sequenced in a study of Tregs in tolerant kidney transplant recipients (dated 2019 in TCRdb). The library was built by means of the immunoSEQ multiplex PCR assay. What TCRdb holds here is the immuneACCESS table cut down to in-frame rearrangements. Part of the clones is not present; checked against another copy, under half of the missing clones reflect an unresolved V gene, and the others are unexplained. The sample data list 68,000 or so clones, and around 83% of these were observed just once. Roughly 4.9% of the sample goes to the ten largest clones. The sequencing input was CD4+ T cells from blood. Receptor source: a human donor in good health.

Of note for this clone: Given the absence of the conserved phenylalanine or tryptophan at the CDR3 end, a read error is likely. Because the CDR3's place on the DNA is in doubt, the DNA is left out and the CDR3 is given as listed by TCRdb. This chain connects TRBV12-1 to TRBJ1-2. TRBV12-1 is flagged as a pseudogene. The CDR3 is 8 amino acids in total, end residues counted. The CDR3 loop is CASRLGHL.

The V call is TRBV19, the J call TRBJ2-3; a possible D gene is TRBD1 (5 bases). CDR3 length: 15 residues. CDR1 LNHDA and CDR2 SQIVND come from the germline V gene (reference sequence). Trimming removed 3 bases at V and 3 bases at J, with 13 bases between. The CDR3 nucleotides read TGTGCCAGTAGTATGAGAAGGCAGGGAACAGATACGCAGTATTTT. It yields the protein CASSMRRQGTDTQYF.

The chain employs TRBV19 and TRBJ2-3, with TRBD2 identical over 7 bases. Germline CDR1 reads LNHDA; CDR2 reads SQIVND (reference sequence). The CDR3 loop spans 16 amino acids. V lost 7 bases and J lost 1; bases outside the gene matches: 11. CDR3 coding DNA: TGTGCCAGTACCCCGAGGGCGGGAGTCGGCACAGATACGCAGTATTTT. This sequence encodes CASTPRAGVGTDTQYF. Drawing the rest from reference TRBV19 and TRBJ2-3, the complete variable domain is DGGITQSPKYLFRKEGQNVTLSCEQNLNHDAMYWYRQDPGQGLRLIYYSQIVNDFQKGDIAEGYSVSREKKESFPLTVTSAQKNPTAFYLCASTPRAGVGTDTQYFGPGTRLTVL.

This clone showed up just once. The chain is built from TRBV4-2 and TRBJ2-7, with unresolved D. Germline CDR1 is LGHNA and CDR2 is YNFKEQ. Trimming left V 5 bases short and J 4 bases short, with 9 bases between. This CDR3 is 12 amino acids long. In nucleotides, the CDR3 is TGTGCCAGCAGCAAGTTCGGGTACGAGCAGTACTTC. Translation: CASSKFGYEQYF.

In this sample, this clone turned up once. This sequence joins TRBV14 and TRBJ1-2; D remains ambiguous. This CDR3 has 14 amino acids. V was clipped by 0 bases and J by 4 bases, with 9 bases between them. Germline assignment: CDR1 SGHDN and CDR2 FVKESK. The DNA for the CDR3 is TGTGCCAGCAGCCAAGACCCCCGGATCTATGGCTACACCTTC. Its translation is CASSQDPRIYGYTF. Together with reference TRBV14 and TRBJ1-2, the CDR3 gives the full variable domain: EAGVTQFPSHSVIEKGQTVTLRCDPISGHDNLYWYRRVMGKEIKFLLHFVKESKQDESGMPNNRFLAERTGGTYSTLKVQPAELEDSGVYFCASSQDPRIYGYTFGSGTRLTVV.

The chain uses TRBV28 and TRBJ1-5; D unclear. This CDR3 has 16 amino acids. Germline assignment: CDR1 MDHEN and CDR2 SYDVKM. V shed 2 bases and J shed 0 bases, with 11 bases lying between them. DNA for the CDR3: TGTGCCAGCAGTTTAATTCCCGGCACTAGCAATCAGCCCCAGCATTTT. It codes for CASSLIPGTSNQPQHF.

The rearrangement links TRBV30 to TRBJ1-6; D not resolved. V lost 2 bases and J 7 bases, leaving 12 bases between the germline ends. The germline CDR1 and CDR2 sequences are GTSNPN and SVGIG (reference sequence). The CDR3 extends over 14 amino acids. The CDR3 loop reads CAWSMESPNSPLHF. The CDR3, as DNA: TGTGCCTGGAGTATGGAAAGTCCGAATTCACCCCTCCACTTT.

The chain employs TRBV11-2 and TRBJ2-5; the D is unclear. This CDR3 region has 15 residues. V lost 1 base to trimming and J lost 7 bases, with 16 bases between them. The germline CDR1 and CDR2 sequences are SGHAT and FQNNGV. Here the CDR3 DNA reads TGTGCCAGCAGCTTAGCGACGGCGATAGGTCGGACCCAGTACTTC. The encoded protein is CASSLATAIGRTQYF. Using reference TRBV11-2 and TRBJ2-5 for the parts outside the CDR3, the full variable domain is EAGVAQSPRYKIIEKRQSVAFWCNPISGHATLYWYQQILGQGPKLLIQFQNNGVVDDSQLPKDRFSAERLKGVDSTLKIQPAKLEDSAVYLCASSLATAIGRTQYFGPGTRLLVL.

This clone was recorded a few times. Written as DNA, the CDR3 is TGTGCCAGTAGTATACGTTTCGACATGGACAATGAGCAGTTCTTC. Its translation: CASSIRFDMDNEQFF. The J gene is TRBJ2-1, the V gene TRBV19; D call uncertain. The CDR3 contains 15 residues. In germline, CDR1 is LNHDA, CDR2 SQIVND (reference sequence). V was cut by 2 bases and J by 5 bases, with 13 bases left in between. The variable domain in full, with the rest retrieved from reference TRBV19 and TRBJ2-1, is DGGITQSPKYLFRKEGQNVTLSCEQNLNHDAMYWYRQDPGQGLRLIYYSQIVNDFQKGDIAEGYSVSREKKESFPLTVTSAQKNPTAFYLCASSIRFDMDNEQFFGPGTRLTVL.

Only a few counts were recorded for this clone. The chain is built from TRBV11-2 and TRBJ2-3; D gene uncertain. The CDR3 covers 13 residues. The germline CDR1 and CDR2 sequences are SGHAT and FQNNGV. V was clipped by 1 base and J by 1 base, with 3 bases between them. CDR3 bases: TGTGCCAGCAGCTTAGTTCGCACAGATACGCAGTATTTT. Its translation: CASSLVRTDTQYF.

The rearrangement uses TRBV4-2 and TRBJ1-1; a weak D match, TRBD1 (5 bases). This CDR3 comprises 15 residues. V was cut by 0 bases and J by 7 bases, with 15 bases left in between. Germline-derived CDR1 and CDR2 are LGHNA and YNFKEQ. The CDR3 protein is CASSQDRGGRFEAFF. DNA of the CDR3: TGTGCCAGCAGCCAAGATAGGGGCGGTAGGTTTGAAGCTTTCTTT.

The rearrangement links TRBV28 to TRBJ2-1, with 8 bases that match TRBD2. J lost 2 bases, V lost 6 bases, and 15 bases had no gene match. Germline lookup yields CDR1 MDHEN and CDR2 SYDVKM. The CDR3 consists of 18 residues. The CDR3 bases are TGTGCCAGCAGCCCCTCCCGGCCCGCGGGAGGACCCTACAATGAGCAGTTCTTC. Protein: CASSPSRPAGGPYNEQFF.

V and J are TRBV18 and TRBJ1-2, with unresolved D. Trimming shortened V by 4 bases and J by 8 bases, and 11 bases separated the two germline ends. The CDR3 extends over 12 amino acids. Germline V gene data show CDR1 as KGHSH and CDR2 as LQKENI. CDR3: CASSLENRGYTF. As DNA, the CDR3 is TGTGCCAGCTCACTCGAAAACCGGGGCTACACCTTC.

The chain has TRBV7-2 and TRBJ2-2; D not certain. CDR3 length equals 14 residues. From germline, CDR1 is SGHTA and CDR2 FQGNSA. The germline V and J ends were trimmed by 5 bases and 0 bases, with 7 bases remaining between them. The CDR3 nucleotides read TGTGCCAGCAGCAGCGACCCGAACACCGGGGAGCTGTTTTTT. This gives the protein CASSSDPNTGELFF. Supplemented by reference TRBV7-2 and TRBJ2-2, the full variable domain reads GAGVSQSPSNKVTEKGKDVELRCDPISGHTALYWYRQSLGQGLEFLIYFQGNSAPDKSGLPSDRFSAERTGGSVSTLTIQRTQQEDSAVYLCASSSDPNTGELFFGEGSRLTVL.

This sequence joins TRBV11-2 and TRBJ1-2; 7 bases are a match to TRBD1. This CDR3 comprises 16 residues. Losses at the gene ends were 6 bases for V and 2 bases for J; bases not matched to a gene: 12. CDR1 is SGHAT and CDR2 is FQNNGV in the germline V gene. The CDR3 DNA reads TGTGCCAGCAGGTCACCCAAACAGGGGAGAAACTATGGCTACACCTTC. Its translation: CASRSPKQGRNYGYTF.

The chain recombines TRBV7-9 with TRBJ1-2, with D unclear. The CDR3 consists of 14 residues. Germline assignment: CDR1 SEHNR and CDR2 FQNEAQ (reference sequence). The V and J ends lost 1 base and 2 bases respectively, with 8 bases between them. This chain's CDR3 is CASSLVARNYGYTF. The CDR3 DNA reads TGTGCCAGCAGCTTAGTGGCACGGAACTATGGCTACACCTTC. Drawing the rest from reference TRBV7-9 and TRBJ1-2, the complete variable domain is DTGVSQNPRHKITKRGQNVTFRCDPISEHNRLYWYRQTLGQGPEFLTYFQNEAQLEKSRLLSDRFSAERPKGSFSTLEIQRTEQGDSAMYLCASSLVARNYGYTFGSGTRLTVV.

The chain employs TRBV2 and TRBJ2-5; 13 bases are a match to TRBD2. CDR1 is SNHLY, CDR2 FYNNEI, per germline. Trimming removed 6 bases from V and 4 bases from J; junction bases left unmatched: 8. The CDR3 length is 16 residues. The CDR3 DNA is TGTGCCAGCAGCGCCCAACTAGCGGGGGGGTCAGAGACCCAGTACTTC. It specifies CASSAQLAGGSETQYF. Drawing the rest from reference TRBV2 and TRBJ2-5, the complete variable domain is EPEVTQTPSHQVTQMGQEVILRCVPISNHLYFYWYRQILGQKVEFLVSFYNNEISEKSEIFDDQFSVERPDGSNFTLKIRSTKLEDSAMYFCASSAQLAGGSETQYFGPGTRLLVL.

The chain joins TRBV21-1 to TRBJ2-7; the listed D gene, TRBD1, was not tested against the DNA. TRBV21-1 is noted as a pseudogene. This CDR3 is 15 amino acids long. This chain's CDR3 is CASSTGTAGPYEQYF. The CDR3 bases are TGTGCCAGCAGCACAGGGACAGCCGGCCCCTACGAGCAGTACTTC.

This rearrangement joins TRBV5-4 to TRBJ2-5; TRBD2 agrees at 7 bases. The CDR3 spans 16 residues. Trimming removed 4 bases from V and 0 bases from J; junction bases left unmatched: 9. Germline V gives CDR1 SGHNT, CDR2 YYREEE (reference sequence). CDR3 in DNA: TGTGCCAGCAGCCCTTCCATGGGGGGGTACCAAGAGACCCAGTACTTC. Protein: CASSPSMGGYQETQYF.

The chain joins TRBV19 to TRBJ1-2; D is perhaps TRBD1 (5 bases). CDR3 length: 13 amino acids. Germline values: CDR1 LNHDA, CDR2 SQIVND (reference sequence). The V gene lost 3 bases and the J gene lost 3 bases, with 8 bases spanning the gap. The CDR3 reads CASSMTADYGYTF. CDR3 DNA: TGTGCCAGTAGTATGACAGCGGACTATGGCTACACCTTC.